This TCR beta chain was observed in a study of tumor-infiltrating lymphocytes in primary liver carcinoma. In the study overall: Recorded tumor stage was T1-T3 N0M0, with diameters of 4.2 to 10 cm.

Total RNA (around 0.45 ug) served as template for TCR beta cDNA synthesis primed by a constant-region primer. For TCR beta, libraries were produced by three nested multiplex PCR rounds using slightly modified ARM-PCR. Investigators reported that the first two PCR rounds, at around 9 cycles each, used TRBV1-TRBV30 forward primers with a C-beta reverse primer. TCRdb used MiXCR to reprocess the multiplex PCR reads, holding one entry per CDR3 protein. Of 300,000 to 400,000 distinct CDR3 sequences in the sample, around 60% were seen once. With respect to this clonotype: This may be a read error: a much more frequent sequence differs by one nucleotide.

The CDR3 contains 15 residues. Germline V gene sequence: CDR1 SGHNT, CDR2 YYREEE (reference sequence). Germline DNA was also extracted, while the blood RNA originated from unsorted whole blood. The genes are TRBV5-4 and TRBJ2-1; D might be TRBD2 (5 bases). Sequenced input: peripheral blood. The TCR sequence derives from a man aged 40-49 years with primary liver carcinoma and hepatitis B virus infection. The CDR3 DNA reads TGTGCCAGCAGCTTGGGTCCTAGCTCCTACAATGAGCGGTTCTTC. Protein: CASSLGPSSYNERFF.